This T cell receptor (beta chain) derives from a study of beta chain features in type 1 diabetes. As for the study in general: Healthy donors and patients showed comparable age, gender and cell yields. Examination covered approximately 100 million sorted cells spanning all samples.

What was sequenced were expressed TCRB transcripts, since all of the isolated RNA had been reverse transcribed. Measured with immunoSEQ multiplex PCR; TCRdb has only the in-frame clones, and not every one. Among about 160,000 clones listed, approximately 10% were seen once. A word on this clone: Its target is unknown.

The CDR3 consists of 16 residues. Germline V gene sequence: CDR1 SGHAT, CDR2 FQDESV (reference sequence). After removal of 1 base from V and 6 bases from J, the junction contained 3 bases not matched to a gene. The study's findings and limits: For Type 1 diabetes patients, all four CD4+ subsets carried TCRB CDR3s that were moderately but significantly shorter.

Each population that was sorted was more than 98% pure. Sequencing was done on a sample of central memory CD4+ T cells from blood. The TCR originated in a woman in her 30s with type 1 diabetes. V usage is TRBV11-1 and J usage is TRBJ2-1, with 13 bases matching TRBD2. The CDR3 region has the DNA TGTGCCAGCAGCTTAGGTGGACTAGCGGGAGTCAATGAGCAGTTCTTC. Its protein product is CASSLGGLAGVNEQFF.